These T cell receptor beta chains were read from a single sample in a study of breast tumors, draining lymph nodes, adjacent tissues. TCRdb reprocessed the multiplex PCR reads with MiXCR, giving one entry per CDR3 protein. Of 16,000 or so distinct CDR3 sequences detected, approximately 42% appear once; the ten largest clones hold 10% to 15%. The sequenced sample was tumor-adjacent breast tissue. The receptors stem from a female donor with breast cancer. Some clones in this sample may be carry-over from other donors' samples. Each CDR3 is given with its conserved first and last residue. A D gene is named only where the DNA matches it firmly. Rows may omit the clone size; those that give it use once, few, many or a size class.

.	TRBD2	TRBV7-9	TRBJ2-1	TGTGCCAGCACCTCCGGGACTAGCGCTAACAATGAGCAGTTCTTC	CASTSGTSANNEQFF
many	TRBD1	TRBV6-6	TRBJ1-5	TGTGCCAGCAGTCACGGGCAGGGGGCCGAGCCCCAGCATTTT	CASSHGQGAEPQHF
once	TRBD2	TRBV5-1	TRBJ2-7	TGCGCCAGCAGCTTGACGGGAGGGCCGGGTGAGCAGTACTTC	CASSLTGGPGEQYF
many	.	TRBV5-1	TRBJ2-3	TGCGCCAGCAGCACAGAAAGGGGGGGATTGGCAGATACGCAGTATTTT	CASSTERGGLADTQYF
.	.	TRBV6-6	TRBJ2-7	TGTGCCAGCAGTTACTCGATTTACGGCTCCTACGAGCAGTACTTC	CASSYSIYGSYEQYF
many	.	TRBV6-2/TRBV6-3	TRBJ2-6	TGTGCCAGCAGTCACTCACCCTCTGGGGCCAACGTCCTGACTTTC	CASSHSPSGANVLTF
.	TRBD2	TRBV7-7	TRBJ2-2	TGTGCTAGCAGTTCCGGGACTAGCGGGAGCTGGGGCACCGGGGAGCTGTTTTTT	CASSSGTSGSWGTGELFF
many	TRBD1	TRBV27	TRBJ2-7	TGTGCCAGCAGTTTATCGAGGGGGCTTCTTAACGAGCAGTACTTC	CASSLSRGLLNEQYF
.	.	TRBV11-2	TRBJ1-2	TGTGCCAGCAGCTTAGATAGTAGACAGGCGAACTATGGCTACACCTTC	CASSLDSRQANYGYTF
large	.	TRBV7-8	TRBJ2-5	TGTGCCAGCAGCTTAGCAGGTACCGGCCAAGAGACCCAGTACTTC	CASSLAGTGQETQYF
large	TRBD1	TRBV6-5	TRBJ2-7	TGTGCCAGCAGTTCAGACTGGAGGACAGGGCGCGAGCAGTACTTC	CASSSDWRTGREQYF
.	TRBD1	TRBV20-1	TRBJ1-4	TGCAGTGCTCGGGACAGGGGATTAGAAAAACTGTTTTTT	CSARDRGLEKLFF
medium-sized	.	TRBV20-1	TRBJ1-3	TGCAGTATTCAGTCTGGAAACACCATATATTTT	CSIQSGNTIYF